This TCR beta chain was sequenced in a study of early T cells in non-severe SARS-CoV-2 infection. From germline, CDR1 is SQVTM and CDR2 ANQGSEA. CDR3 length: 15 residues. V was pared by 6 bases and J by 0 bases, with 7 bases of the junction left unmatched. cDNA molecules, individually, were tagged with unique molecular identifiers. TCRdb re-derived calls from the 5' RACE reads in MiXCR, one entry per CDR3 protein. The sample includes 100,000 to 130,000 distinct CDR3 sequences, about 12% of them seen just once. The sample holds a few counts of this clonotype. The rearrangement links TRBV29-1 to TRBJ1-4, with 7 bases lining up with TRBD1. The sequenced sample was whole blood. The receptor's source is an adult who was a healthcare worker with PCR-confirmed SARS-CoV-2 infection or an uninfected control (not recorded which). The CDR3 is CSVGPGQSTNEKLFF. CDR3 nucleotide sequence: TGCAGCGTAGGACCGGGACAGTCAACTAATGAAAAACTGTTTTTT.